Detailed here is one T cell receptor beta chain. This clone was observed a handful of times. Its target antigen remains unknown. Per-base qualities were not stored, and no clone one base away is much larger. The method behind the library was the immunoSEQ multiplex PCR assay. DNA from the CD4+ T cells that had been cultured and isolated underwent TCR beta CDR3 sequencing. The study's processing was this. Non-productive TCR sequences were removed and reads were trimmed to the CDR3 region, keeping CDR3s of at least 7 amino acids. Antigen-specific clonotypes were identified using the MANAFEST web app by comparison of expansion in peptide wells against reference cultures. To count as positive, a clone had to show expansion at FDR<0.05 compared with the reference and with all other wells, an odds ratio above 5, and a frequency above 0.1% in two replicate wells. Cross-reactive clonotypes were defined as significantly expanded in SARS-CoV-2 spike wells and in at least one common cold coronavirus spike condition. Levenshtein distance calculated with the stringdist R package was used to assess CDR3 similarity, and unrooted trees were constructed with ape in R 3.6.1. The immuneACCESS repertoire file appears here via TCRdb, limited to in-frame rearrangements. These files lack a portion of the clones; in checked studies, under half of the deficit traces to unresolved V genes, and the cause of the others is not known. V and J calls and clone size are those listed in that table; D and trimming were worked out from the DNA. In this sample the table shows around 35,000 clones, about 69% of which occur a single time. Just under 15% of the sample is held by the ten biggest clonotypes.

In the ViraFEST assay, PBMC were stimulated with viral peptide pools, and antigen-specific CD4+ T cell clonotypes were then identified by expansion using TCR sequencing. After less than 13 days of culture, CD4+ T cells were isolated with the EasySep CD4+ T cell isolation kit. Healthy vaccine recipients had no prior SARS-CoV-2 infection, confirmed by negative nucleocapsid antibodies before and after vaccination. Over 1.5 million PBMC per well were cultured with 9 to 10 ug/ml peptides in IMDM containing about 5% human AB serum, roughly 9.5 IU/ml IL-2 and gentamicin. On days 3 and 7, half of the culture medium was replaced with fresh IL-2-containing medium. Unless noted otherwise, every peptide stimulation condition was grown in triplicate wells. PBMC were separated from whole blood using Ficoll-Paque Plus gradient centrifugation and were then either cryopreserved at -140C or used fresh. Overlapping peptide pools spanned the spike proteins of SARS-CoV-2 and the common cold coronaviruses HCoV-NL63, HCoV-OC43 and HCoV-229E. The QIAamp micro DNA kit was used to extract genomic DNA from the cultured CD4+ T cells.

The data were obtained in a study of vaccination effects on CD4 cells after COVID-19 (dated by TCRdb to the early 2020s). Broadly, across the study: Two doses of either the BNT162b2 or the mRNA-1273 mRNA SARS-CoV-2 vaccine were administered to participants. In the study, cultures from other donors were sequenced using the Oncomine TCR Beta short-read assay on an Illumina iSeq 100. The full study included 9 to 10 COVID-19 convalescent patients and several SARS-CoV-2-naive healthy vaccine recipients. SARS-CoV-2 spike-specific CD4+ TCR repertoires from before and after mRNA vaccination were compared in COVID-19 convalescent patients and in infection-naive vaccine recipients.

Study-level results and caveats: Only a small number of convalescent patients were included, and no early post-infection timepoints were available, which limited the study. At late post-vaccination timepoints, both infection-induced and vaccine-induced clones showed marked clonal contraction, consistent with waning T cell responses. Among healthy vaccine recipients, nearly all vaccine-induced clones were SARS-CoV-2 mono-reactive, and only 1 of 255 was cross-reactive with common cold coronaviruses.

From V the trimming removes 4 bases and from J it removes 4 bases, while the gene matches leave 5 bases of the junction unaccounted for. CDR1 and CDR2 are read off the germline V gene as SGHRS and YFSETQ. There are 15 amino acids in the CDR3, from cysteine to phenylalanine inclusive. Left in the record is the CDR3 DNA by itself, 45 bases read in frame from the first base. The chain couples TRBV5-1 to TRBJ2-5, and 12 junctional nucleotides match TRBD1. The sample here was CD4+ T cells from PBMCs cultured with HCoV-OC43 spike peptides, taken before COVID-19 vaccination. Taken with the paper, the label for cell subset or site translates to: HCoV-OC43 spike overlapping peptide pool stimulation. This receptor was obtained from a human donor who received a COVID-19 vaccine. The CDR3 in this case is CASSRRDRGLETQYF. The nucleotide sequence reads as follows: TGCGCCAGCAGCCGCCGGGACAGGGGGCTAGAGACCCAGTACTTC.